This is a list of T cell receptor beta chains from one sample in a study of blood T cell repertoires in COVID-19. This table comes from immunoSEQ multiplex PCR, and its TCRdb copy is limited to in-frame clones, with some not included. The top ten hold about 5.1% of the sample, which has more than 80,000 clones, around 84% seen once. Material: peripheral blood. These receptors were obtained from a man aged 40-49 years with acute or convalescent COVID-19. CDR3s include the opening cysteine and the closing phenylalanine or tryptophan. Each record gives: clone size, D gene, CDR3 length, V gene, J gene, CDR3 protein, CDR3 DNA. A D gene is named only where the DNA matches it firmly. Not every row has a clone size; where given, it reads once, few, many or a size class.

clone size: -; D gene: TRBD1; CDR3 length: 15; V gene: TRBV25-1; J gene: TRBJ1-4; CDR3 protein: CASSELRGGNEKLFF; CDR3 DNA: TGTGCCAGCAGTGAATTGAGAGGGGGCAATGAAAAACTGTTTTTT
clone size: -; D gene: TRBD2; CDR3 length: 17; V gene: TRBV5-6; J gene: TRBJ2-1; CDR3 protein: CASSLRLAGGSYNEQFF; CDR3 DNA: TGTGCCAGCAGCTTGAGGTTAGCGGGGGGCTCCTACAATGAGCAGTTCTTC
clone size: -; D gene: TRBD1; CDR3 length: 13; V gene: TRBV12-3/TRBV12-4; J gene: TRBJ1-5; CDR3 protein: CASSRQGNQPQHF; CDR3 DNA: TGTGCCAGCAGTCGACAGGGGAATCAGCCCCAGCATTTT
clone size: -; D gene: TRBD1; CDR3 length: 15; V gene: TRBV27; J gene: TRBJ1-1; CDR3 protein: CASSDRDRGNTEAFF; CDR3 DNA: TGTGCCAGCAGCGACCGGGACAGGGGGAACACTGAAGCTTTCTTT
clone size: -; D gene: -; CDR3 length: 14; V gene: TRBV10-3; J gene: TRBJ1-2; CDR3 protein: CAISVGARGYGYTF; CDR3 DNA: TGTGCCATCAGTGTGGGAGCCCGCGGCTATGGCTACACCTTC
clone size: -; D gene: TRBD2; CDR3 length: 15; V gene: TRBV6-5; J gene: TRBJ2-3; CDR3 protein: CASREREGSTDTQYF; CDR3 DNA: TGTGCCAGCAGGGAGCGGGAGGGGAGCACAGATACGCAGTATTTT
clone size: -; D gene: -; CDR3 length: 17; V gene: TRBV21-1; J gene: TRBJ1-3; CDR3 protein: CASSPSGTTNSGNTIYF; CDR3 DNA: TGTGCCAGCAGCCCCAGCGGGACAACTAACTCTGGAAACACCATATATTTT
clone size: -; D gene: -; CDR3 length: 13; V gene: TRBV30; J gene: TRBJ1-4; CDR3 protein: CAWSLGSNEKLFF; CDR3 DNA: TGTGCCTGGAGTTTGGGCAGCAATGAAAAACTGTTTTTT
clone size: -; D gene: -; CDR3 length: 15; V gene: TRBV19; J gene: TRBJ1-2; CDR3 protein: CASSIREGANYGYTF; CDR3 DNA: TGTGCCAGTAGTATTAGGGAGGGGGCTAACTATGGCTACACCTTC
clone size: -; D gene: -; CDR3 length: 14; V gene: TRBV4-1; J gene: TRBJ1-1; CDR3 protein: CASSPPGRYTGAFF; CDR3 DNA: TGCGCCAGCAGCCCCCCAGGACGGTATACAGGAGCTTTCTTT
clone size: -; D gene: TRBD1; CDR3 length: 15; V gene: TRBV11-1; J gene: TRBJ2-7; CDR3 protein: CASSLLTGGFYEQYF; CDR3 DNA: TGTGCCAGCAGCCTTCTGACAGGGGGATTCTACGAGCAGTACTTC
clone size: -; D gene: -; CDR3 length: 15; V gene: TRBV15; J gene: TRBJ2-2; CDR3 protein: CATSWGTTNTGELFF; CDR3 DNA: TGTGCCACCAGCTGGGGCACAACGAACACCGGGGAGCTGTTTTTT
clone size: -; D gene: -; CDR3 length: 15; V gene: TRBV10-3; J gene: TRBJ2-1; CDR3 protein: CAIRAGALSYNEQFF; CDR3 DNA: TGTGCCATCAGGGCGGGCGCACTCTCCTACAATGAGCAGTTCTTC
clone size: -; D gene: TRBD1; CDR3 length: 14; V gene: TRBV3-1/TRBV3-2; J gene: TRBJ2-7; CDR3 protein: CASSPRTGAYEQYF; CDR3 DNA: TGTGCCAGCAGCCCCCGGACAGGGGCCTACGAGCAGTACTTC
clone size: many; D gene: -; CDR3 length: 13; V gene: TRBV29-1; J gene: TRBJ1-1; CDR3 protein: CSVALGGDTEAFF; CDR3 DNA: TGCAGCGTTGCATTAGGAGGGGACACTGAAGCTTTCTTT
clone size: -; D gene: -; CDR3 length: 11; V gene: TRBV6-5; J gene: TRBJ1-5; CDR3 protein: CASSRNQPQHF; CDR3 DNA: TGTGCCAGCTCGAGGAACCAGCCCCAGCATTTT
clone size: -; D gene: TRBD2; CDR3 length: 18; V gene: TRBV7-3; J gene: TRBJ2-1; CDR3 protein: CASSPKWIAGGHYNEQFF; CDR3 DNA: TGTGCCAGCAGCCCTAAGTGGATAGCGGGGGGGCATTACAATGAGCAGTTCTTC
clone size: -; D gene: -; CDR3 length: 14; V gene: TRBV19; J gene: TRBJ2-1; CDR3 protein: CASRGGALENEQFF; CDR3 DNA: TGTGCCAGTCGAGGAGGGGCGCTGGAGAATGAGCAGTTCTTC
clone size: many; D gene: -; CDR3 length: 11; V gene: TRBV7-8; J gene: TRBJ2-7; CDR3 protein: CASSKGYEQYF; CDR3 DNA: TGTGCCAGCAGCAAGGGGTACGAGCAGTACTTC
clone size: -; D gene: TRBD1; CDR3 length: 15; V gene: TRBV5-1; J gene: TRBJ1-3; CDR3 protein: CASSSGTGGGNTIYF; CDR3 DNA: TGCGCCAGCAGCTCCGGGACAGGGGGTGGAAACACCATATATTTT
clone size: -; D gene: TRBD1; CDR3 length: 17; V gene: TRBV2; J gene: TRBJ1-2; CDR3 protein: CASSEGQGAKTNYGYTF; CDR3 DNA: TGTGCCAGCAGTGAAGGGCAGGGGGCGAAGACTAACTATGGCTACACCTTC
clone size: -; D gene: TRBD1; CDR3 length: 14; V gene: TRBV6-5; J gene: TRBJ1-6; CDR3 protein: CASRGGQGESPLHF; CDR3 DNA: TGTGCCAGCAGGGGAGGACAGGGCGAATCACCCCTCCACTTT
clone size: -; D gene: -; CDR3 length: 13; V gene: TRBV29-1; J gene: TRBJ1-2; CDR3 protein: CSVDWGRDYGYTF; CDR3 DNA: TGCAGCGTTGATTGGGGGCGAGACTATGGCTACACCTTC
clone size: -; D gene: TRBD1; CDR3 length: 18; V gene: TRBV12-5; J gene: TRBJ1-2; CDR3 protein: CASGFPRDRGVGLYGYTF; CDR3 DNA: TGTGCTAGTGGTTTCCCCCGGGACAGGGGAGTGGGACTATATGGCTACACCTTC
clone size: -; D gene: -; CDR3 length: 12; V gene: TRBV3-1/TRBV3-2; J gene: TRBJ1-4; CDR3 protein: CASSQDLKKLFF; CDR3 DNA: TGTGCCAGCAGCCAAGATCTTAAAAAACTGTTTTTT
clone size: -; D gene: -; CDR3 length: 15; V gene: TRBV7-2; J gene: TRBJ2-2; CDR3 protein: CASSSRNSGTGELFF; CDR3 DNA: TGTGCCAGCAGCTCCCGAAACTCGGGCACCGGGGAGCTGTTTTTT
clone size: few; D gene: TRBD1; CDR3 length: 14; V gene: TRBV5-1; J gene: TRBJ2-7; CDR3 protein: CASSDGTGEYEQYF; CDR3 DNA: TGCGCCAGCAGCGACGGGACAGGGGAATACGAGCAGTACTTC
clone size: few; D gene: -; CDR3 length: 17; V gene: TRBV7-2; J gene: TRBJ2-2; CDR3 protein: CASSPSPQQGNTGELFF; CDR3 DNA: TGTGCCAGCAGTCCGTCACCCCAACAGGGTAACACCGGGGAGCTGTTTTTT
clone size: -; D gene: TRBD2; CDR3 length: 14; V gene: TRBV10-2; J gene: TRBJ2-3; CDR3 protein: CASRIAGGTDTQYF; CDR3 DNA: TGCGCCAGCAGAATAGCGGGGGGCACAGATACGCAGTATTTT
clone size: -; D gene: TRBD2; CDR3 length: 16; V gene: TRBV13; J gene: TRBJ2-3; CDR3 protein: CASSARLAGATDTQYF; CDR3 DNA: TGTGCCAGCAGCGCTCGACTAGCGGGAGCCACAGATACGCAGTATTTT
clone size: -; D gene: TRBD1; CDR3 length: 17; V gene: TRBV23-1; J gene: TRBJ1-5; CDR3 protein: CASSPPFHRGRDQPQHF; CDR3 DNA: TGCGCCAGCAGTCCTCCGTTCCACAGGGGGAGGGATCAGCCCCAGCATTTT
clone size: -; D gene: TRBD2; CDR3 length: 17; V gene: TRBV6-2/TRBV6-3; J gene: TRBJ2-3; CDR3 protein: CATSTSAPGLAADTQYF; CDR3 DNA: TGTGCCACCAGCACATCAGCCCCGGGACTAGCGGCAGATACGCAGTATTTT
clone size: -; D gene: -; CDR3 length: 13; V gene: TRBV14; J gene: TRBJ1-3; CDR3 protein: CASRGAAGNTIYF; CDR3 DNA: TGTGCCAGCAGGGGGGCAGCCGGAAACACCATATATTTT
clone size: -; D gene: -; CDR3 length: 15; V gene: TRBV11-3; J gene: TRBJ2-6; CDR3 protein: CASSLGGNGANVLTF; CDR3 DNA: TGTGCCAGCAGCTTAGGAGGGAACGGGGCCAACGTCCTGACTTTC
clone size: -; D gene: TRBD1; CDR3 length: 15; V gene: TRBV11-2; J gene: TRBJ1-6; CDR3 protein: CASSLADRGASPLHF; CDR3 DNA: TGTGCCAGCAGCTTAGCGGACAGGGGTGCTTCGCCCCTCCACTTT
clone size: -; D gene: -; CDR3 length: 14; V gene: TRBV28; J gene: TRBJ2-7; CDR3 protein: CASTPVLAPYEQYF; CDR3 DNA: TGTGCCAGCACCCCAGTTTTGGCACCCTACGAGCAGTACTTC
clone size: -; D gene: -; CDR3 length: 13; V gene: TRBV7-6; J gene: TRBJ2-5; CDR3 protein: CARQQRFEETQYF; CDR3 DNA: TGTGCCAGACAACAGCGGTTTGAAGAGACCCAGTACTTC
clone size: -; D gene: -; CDR3 length: 14; V gene: TRBV19; J gene: TRBJ1-2; CDR3 protein: CASSIGGPIYGYTF; CDR3 DNA: TGTGCCAGTAGTATAGGAGGCCCGATCTATGGCTACACCTTC
clone size: once; D gene: -; CDR3 length: 13; V gene: TRBV12-3/TRBV12-4; J gene: TRBJ1-3; CDR3 protein: CASSSGQGNTIYF; CDR3 DNA: TGTGCCAGCAGTTCGGGACAAGGAAACACCATATATTTT
clone size: -; D gene: -; CDR3 length: 15; V gene: TRBV27; J gene: TRBJ1-4; CDR3 protein: CASSSLPSTNEKLFF; CDR3 DNA: TGTGCCAGCAGTTCGCTTCCGAGCACTAATGAAAAACTGTTTTTT